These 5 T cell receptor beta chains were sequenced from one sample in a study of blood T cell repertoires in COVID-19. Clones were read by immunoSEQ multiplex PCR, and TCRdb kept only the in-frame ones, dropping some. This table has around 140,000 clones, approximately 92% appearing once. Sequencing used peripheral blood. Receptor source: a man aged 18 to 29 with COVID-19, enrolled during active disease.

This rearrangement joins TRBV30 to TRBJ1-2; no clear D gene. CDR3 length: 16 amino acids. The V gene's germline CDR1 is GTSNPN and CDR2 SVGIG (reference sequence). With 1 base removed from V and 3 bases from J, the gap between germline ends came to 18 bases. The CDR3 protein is CAWSDPLVIKHYGYTF. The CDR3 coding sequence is TGTGCCTGGAGTGATCCCCTAGTTATCAAACACTATGGCTACACCTTC.

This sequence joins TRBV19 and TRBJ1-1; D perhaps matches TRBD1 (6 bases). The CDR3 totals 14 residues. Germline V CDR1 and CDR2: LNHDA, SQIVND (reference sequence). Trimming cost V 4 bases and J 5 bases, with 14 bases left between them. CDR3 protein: CASSRGPGGTEAFF. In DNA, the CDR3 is TGTGCCAGTAGTAGGGGGCCGGGGGGTACTGAAGCTTTCTTT. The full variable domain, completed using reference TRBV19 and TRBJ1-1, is DGGITQSPKYLFRKEGQNVTLSCEQNLNHDAMYWYRQDPGQGLRLIYYSQIVNDFQKGDIAEGYSVSREKKESFPLTVTSAQKNPTAFYLCASSRGPGGTEAFFGQGTRLTVV.

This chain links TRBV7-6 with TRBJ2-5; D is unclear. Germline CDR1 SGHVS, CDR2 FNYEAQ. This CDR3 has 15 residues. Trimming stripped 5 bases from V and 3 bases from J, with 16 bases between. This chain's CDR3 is CASSRVRLVEETQYF. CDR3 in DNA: TGTGCCAGCAGCCGGGTTAGGCTGGTCGAAGAGACCCAGTACTTC.

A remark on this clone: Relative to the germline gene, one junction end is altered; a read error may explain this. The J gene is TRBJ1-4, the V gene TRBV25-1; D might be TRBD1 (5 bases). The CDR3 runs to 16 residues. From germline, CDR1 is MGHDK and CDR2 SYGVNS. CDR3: CASSESPGGKAEKLLF. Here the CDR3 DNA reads TGTGCCAGCAGTGAATCCCCGGGGGGTAAAGCCGAAAAACTGCTTTTT.

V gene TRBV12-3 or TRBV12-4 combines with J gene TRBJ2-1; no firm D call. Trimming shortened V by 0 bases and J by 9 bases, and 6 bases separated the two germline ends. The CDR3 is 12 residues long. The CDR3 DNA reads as TGTGCCAGCAGTTTAGCCCTGGCTGAGCAGTTCTTC. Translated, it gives CASSLALAEQFF.